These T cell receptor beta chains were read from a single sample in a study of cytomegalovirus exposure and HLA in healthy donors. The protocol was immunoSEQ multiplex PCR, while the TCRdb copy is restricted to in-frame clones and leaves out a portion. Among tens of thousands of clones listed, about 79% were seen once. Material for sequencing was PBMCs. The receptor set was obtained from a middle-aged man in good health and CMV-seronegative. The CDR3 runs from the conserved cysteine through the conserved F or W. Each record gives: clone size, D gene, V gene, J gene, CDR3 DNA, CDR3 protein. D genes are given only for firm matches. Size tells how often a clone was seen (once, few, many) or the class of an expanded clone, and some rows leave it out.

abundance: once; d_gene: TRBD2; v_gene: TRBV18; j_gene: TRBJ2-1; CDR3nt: TGTGCCAGCTCACCACAAGGACTAGCCAATGAGCAGTTCTTC; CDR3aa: CASSPQGLANEQFF
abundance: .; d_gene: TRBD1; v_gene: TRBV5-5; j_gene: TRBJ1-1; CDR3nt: TGTGCCAGCAGCCCGCAGGGGACAGGGTTCACTGAAGCTTTCTTT; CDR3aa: CASSPQGTGFTEAFF
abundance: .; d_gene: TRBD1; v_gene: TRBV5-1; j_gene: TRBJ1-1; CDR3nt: TGCGCCAGCAGCTTTGACAGGGGGCTTAGGGTGAACACTGAAGCTTTCTTT; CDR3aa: CASSFDRGLRVNTEAFF
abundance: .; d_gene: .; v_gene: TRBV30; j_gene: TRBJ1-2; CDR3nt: TGTGCCTGGAGTGTACCGGGGGGCTATGGCTACACCTTC; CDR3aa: CAWSVPGGYGYTF
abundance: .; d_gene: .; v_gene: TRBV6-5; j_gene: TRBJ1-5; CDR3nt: TGTGCCAGCAGTTATGGGGGGGCCCCTGGCCAGCCCCAGCATTTT; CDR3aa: CASSYGGAPGQPQHF
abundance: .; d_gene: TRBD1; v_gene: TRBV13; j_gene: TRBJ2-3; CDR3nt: TGTGCCAGCAGCAACCTAGGGGGCATAACAGATACGCAGTATTTT; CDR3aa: CASSNLGGITDTQYF
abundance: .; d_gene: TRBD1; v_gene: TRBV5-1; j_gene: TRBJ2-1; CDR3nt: TGCGCCAGTACCCGGGACAGGGCCTACAATGAGCAGTTCTTC; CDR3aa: CASTRDRAYNEQFF
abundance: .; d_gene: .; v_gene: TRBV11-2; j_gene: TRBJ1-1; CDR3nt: TGTGCCAGCAGCTTAGGGGCAGCGAACACTGAAGCTTTCTTT; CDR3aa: CASSLGAANTEAFF
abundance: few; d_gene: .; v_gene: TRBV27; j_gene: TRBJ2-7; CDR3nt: TGTGCCAGCAGTCGGCCCGGGACATCCTCCTACGAGCAGTACTTC; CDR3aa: CASSRPGTSSYEQYF
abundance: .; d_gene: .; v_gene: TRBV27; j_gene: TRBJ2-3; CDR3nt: TGTGCCAGCAGTTTAACCGGGAGCTCAGATACGCAGTATTTT; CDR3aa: CASSLTGSSDTQYF
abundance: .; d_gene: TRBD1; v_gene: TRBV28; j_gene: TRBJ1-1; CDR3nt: TGTGCCAGCAGTACCCCACCCCCGAGGGACAGCGCGAACACTGAAGCTTTCTTT; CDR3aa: CASSTPPPRDSANTEAFF
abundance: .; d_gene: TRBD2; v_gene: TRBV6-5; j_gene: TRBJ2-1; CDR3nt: TGTGCCAGCAGTTATAGGGATAGCGGGAGATTAGATGAGCAGTTCTTC; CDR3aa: CASSYRDSGRLDEQFF
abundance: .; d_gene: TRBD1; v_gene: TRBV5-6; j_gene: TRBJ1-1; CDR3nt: TGTGCCAGCAGCTACACGAACAGGGGAAACACTGAAGCTTTCTTT; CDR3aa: CASSYTNRGNTEAFF
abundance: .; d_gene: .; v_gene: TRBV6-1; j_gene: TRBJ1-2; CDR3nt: TGTGCCAGCAGTTTTACGGGCGAGGGTGGCTACACCTTC; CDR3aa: CASSFTGEGGYTF
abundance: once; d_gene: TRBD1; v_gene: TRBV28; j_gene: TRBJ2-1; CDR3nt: TGTGCCAGCACCCCGACAGGGCGTTCCTACAATGAGCAGTTCTTC; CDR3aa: CASTPTGRSYNEQFF